The 5 T cell receptor beta chains presented below share a single source sample, sequenced in a study of blood T cell repertoires in COVID-19 (dated by TCRdb to about 2020). The library came from the immunoSEQ multiplex PCR assay. Sourced from immuneACCESS, this table was stored by TCRdb with only in-frame sequences that have V and J called. A share of the clones is absent; for the studies checked, an unresolved V gene accounts for under half, and the remainder has no known explanation. Across this sample there are some 88,000 clones, with more than 75% seen only once. About 24% of the sample goes to the ten largest clones. Material for sequencing was peripheral blood. The receptors stem from a human donor in a cohort sampled during active COVID-19.

The V and J genes are TRBV28 and TRBJ1-4; D is undetermined. Germline V gene sequence: CDR1 MDHEN, CDR2 SYDVKM. The CDR3 has 12 residues. Trimming removed 1 base at V and 8 bases at J, with 5 bases between. CDR3 nucleotides: TGTGCCAGCAGTTTATCCGTAGAAAAACTGTTTTTT. It translates to CASSLSVEKLFF.

As concerns this clone: The junction departs from the called germline gene at one end, perhaps through a read error. The chain is built from TRBV5-4 and TRBJ2-1, with TRBD1 matching 7 bases. Germline CDR1 SGHNT, CDR2 YYREEE (reference sequence). CDR3 length equals 15 residues. DNA for the CDR3: TGTGCCAGCAGCTTGGAGGGACAGTCCTCCAATGAGCAGTTCTTC. Residues: CASSLEGQSSNEQFF.

This clone was found a few times. V usage is TRBV7-2 and J usage is TRBJ1-1, with no clear D. CDR1 and CDR2 (germline): SGHTA, FQGNSA. The CDR3 spans 13 residues. Trimming removed 3 bases from V and 1 base from J, with 6 bases in between. The CDR3 protein is CASSFGRNTEAFF. CDR3 nucleotides: TGTGCCAGCAGCTTTGGCAGGAACACTGAAGCTTTCTTT.

This clone has only a few counts. CDR3 nucleotides: TGTGCCAGCTCATCCCAGGTCGGCACCGGGGAGCTGTTTTTT. Translating gives CASSSQVGTGELFF. This rearrangement joins TRBV18 to TRBJ2-2; no firm D call. This CDR3 has 14 residues. Germline V gives CDR1 KGHSH, CDR2 LQKENI. V was clipped by 5 bases and J by 4 bases, with 11 bases between them.

The V call is TRBV6-4, the J call TRBJ2-2, with D maybe TRBD2 (5 bases). The germline CDR1 and CDR2 sequences are MRHNA and SNTAGT. The CDR3 covers 14 residues. V was trimmed by 7 bases and J by 5 bases, leaving 14 bases between them. The CDR3 DNA sequence: TGTGCCAGCAACCCTCCGGGGTTAACCGGGGAGCTGTTTTTT. Its protein product is CASNPPGLTGELFF.